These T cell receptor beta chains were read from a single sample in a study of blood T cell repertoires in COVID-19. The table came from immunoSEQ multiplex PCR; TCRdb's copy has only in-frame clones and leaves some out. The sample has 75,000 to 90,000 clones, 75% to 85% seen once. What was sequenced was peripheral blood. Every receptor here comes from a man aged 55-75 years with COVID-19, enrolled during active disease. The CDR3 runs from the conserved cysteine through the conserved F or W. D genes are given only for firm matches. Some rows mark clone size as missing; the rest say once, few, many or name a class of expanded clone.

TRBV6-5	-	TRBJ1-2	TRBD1	TGTGCCAGCAGTTCCCGGGACAGGGGGAACTATGGCTACACCTTC	CASSSRDRGNYGYTF
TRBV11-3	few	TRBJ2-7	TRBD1	TGTGCCAGCAGCCGGTCCGGGACAGAGCCCTACGAGCAGTACTTC	CASSRSGTEPYEQYF
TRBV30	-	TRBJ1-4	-	TGTGCCGGCTCGGGGGTCCACGGTGGAGAAAAACTGTTTTTT	CAGSGVHGGEKLFF
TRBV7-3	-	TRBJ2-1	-	TGTGCCAGCAGCGCCGAGCGAGGCAATGAGCAGTTCTTC	CASSAERGNEQFF
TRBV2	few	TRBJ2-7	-	TGTGCCAGCAAACCCCTAACCTTACTGAACTACGAGCAGTACTTC	CASKPLTLLNYEQYF
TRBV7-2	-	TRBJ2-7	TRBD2	TGTGCCAGCAGCTTAGTAAGCGGGACCGGGGGTTACGAGCAGTACTTC	CASSLVSGTGGYEQYF
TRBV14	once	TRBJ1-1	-	TGTGCCAGCAGCCAAGGGAACCGTCGGGGGACTGAAGCTTTCTTT	CASSQGNRRGTEAFF
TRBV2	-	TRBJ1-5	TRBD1	TGTGCCAGCAGGGGGACAGGCGATAGCAATCAGCCCCAGCATTTT	CASRGTGDSNQPQHF
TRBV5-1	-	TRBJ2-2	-	TGCGCCAGCAGCTTGGTTGGCACCTCCACCGGGGAGCTGTTTTTT	CASSLVGTSTGELFF
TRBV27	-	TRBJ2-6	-	TGTGCCAGCAGTTCTATCTTGCTGCGGGATGGGGCCAACGTCCTGACTTTC	CASSSILLRDGANVLTF
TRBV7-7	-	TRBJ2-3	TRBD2	TGTGCTAGCAGCCCCGAGCTAGCGGGGAGCACAGATACGCAGTATTTT	CASSPELAGSTDTQYF
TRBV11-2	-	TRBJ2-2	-	TGTGCCAGCAGATATGCGGTACCCTACACCGGGGAGCTGTTTTTT	CASRYAVPYTGELFF
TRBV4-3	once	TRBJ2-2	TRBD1	TGCGCCAGCAGCCTCAGGACAGGGAATGCGAACACCGGGGAGCTGTTTTTT	CASSLRTGNANTGELFF
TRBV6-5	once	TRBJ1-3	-	TGTGCCAGCAGAAACACGGGGGCTGGAAACACCATATATTTT	CASRNTGAGNTIYF
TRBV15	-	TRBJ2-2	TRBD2	TGTGCCACCAGCAGATTTAGCGGGGGGAGGACCGGGGAGCTGTTTTTT	CATSRFSGGRTGELFF
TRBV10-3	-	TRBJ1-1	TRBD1	TGTGCCATCAGTGAGTCTCCCGCAGGGGGCATGGGGAACACTGAAGCTTTCTTT	CAISESPAGGMGNTEAFF
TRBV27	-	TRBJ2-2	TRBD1	TGTGCCAGCAGCCTCCGGGACAGGCCGAACACCGGGGAGCTGTTTTTT	CASSLRDRPNTGELFF
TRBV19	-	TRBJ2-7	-	TGTGCCAGTAGTCTCGGAGGGGAAGTCGGCTACGAGCAGTACTTC	CASSLGGEVGYEQYF
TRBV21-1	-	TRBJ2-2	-	TGTGCCAGCAGTCCCCCCGACAGGGGGCCGAACACCGGGGAGCTGTTTTTT	CASSPPDRGPNTGELFF
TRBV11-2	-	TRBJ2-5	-	TGTGCCAGCAGCTTGACTCTAGGGGTAACGGAGACCCAGTACTTC	CASSLTLGVTETQYF
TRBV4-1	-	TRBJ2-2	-	TGCGCCAGCAGCCAAGGACGGGGAGCGTTTCTCGGGAGAGTTGGCGGGGAGCTGTTTTTT	CASSQGRGAFLGRVGGELFF
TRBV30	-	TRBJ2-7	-	TGTGCCTGGAACAGGGACTACGAGCAGTACTTC	CAWNRDYEQYF
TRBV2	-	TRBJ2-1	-	TGTGCCAGCAGTGAATCGGGGCAGGGGAATGAGCAGTTCTTC	CASSESGQGNEQFF
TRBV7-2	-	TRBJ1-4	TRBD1	TGTGCCAGCAGCTTCGACAGGGGGAGTAATGAAAAACTGTTTTTT	CASSFDRGSNEKLFF
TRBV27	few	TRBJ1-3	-	TGTGCCAGCAGTTTATCTACAGGACCCTCTGGAAACACCATATATTTT	CASSLSTGPSGNTIYF
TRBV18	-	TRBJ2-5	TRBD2	TGTGCCAGCTCACCCAACGAGGCGGGAGTGGGCGAGACCCAGTACTTC	CASSPNEAGVGETQYF
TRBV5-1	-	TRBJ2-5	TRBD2	TGCGCCAGCAGCTTGGCCCCGACTAGCGGGAGAGAGACCCAGTACTTC	CASSLAPTSGRETQYF
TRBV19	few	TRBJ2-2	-	TGTGCCAGTCGGGGAGGGGGGACGGTTAACACCGGGGAGCTGTTTTTT	CASRGGGTVNTGELFF
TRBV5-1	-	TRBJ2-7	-	TGCGCCAGCAGCTATGACTGGCGATCCTACGAGCAGTACTTC	CASSYDWRSYEQYF
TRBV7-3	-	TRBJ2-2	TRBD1	TGTGCCAGCAGGACGACAGGGGGCACCGGGGAGCTGTTTTTT	CASRTTGGTGELFF
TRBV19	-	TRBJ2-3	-	TGTGCCAGTAGTACTAGTCCTCCGGGTTCTACAGATACGCAGTATTTT	CASSTSPPGSTDTQYF
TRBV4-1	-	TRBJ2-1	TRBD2	TGCGCCAGCAGCCAAGATCGGACTAGCGGGCTTTACAATGAGCAGTTCTTC	CASSQDRTSGLYNEQFF
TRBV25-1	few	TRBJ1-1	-	TGTGCCAGCATCCCCGGGGGGCCGTACACTGAAGCTTTCTTT	CASIPGGPYTEAFF
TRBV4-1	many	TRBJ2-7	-	TGCGCCAGCAGCTATAGCTACGAGCAGTACTTC	CASSYSYEQYF
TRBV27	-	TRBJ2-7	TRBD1	TGTGCCAGCAGTTTAGTTCGGACAGGGGGCCACGAGCAGTACTTC	CASSLVRTGGHEQYF
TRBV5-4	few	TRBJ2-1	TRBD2	TGTGCCAGCAGCTTGGTGGCTAGCGGGGCCCACAATGAGCAGTTCTTC	CASSLVASGAHNEQFF
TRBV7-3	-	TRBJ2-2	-	TGTGCCAGCAGCTTAACCGGTGGCAGGGCGTCGACCGGGGAGCTGTTTTTT	CASSLTGGRASTGELFF
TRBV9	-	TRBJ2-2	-	TGTGCCAGCAGCTTCGGGACGAACACCGGGGAGCTGTTTTTT	CASSFGTNTGELFF
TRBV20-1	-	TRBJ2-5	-	TGCAGTGCTCAACAGGGAGAGACCCAGTACTTC	CSAQQGETQYF
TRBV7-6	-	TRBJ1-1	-	TGTGCCAGCAGCTCGGGACAACCGAACACTGAAGCTTTCTTT	CASSSGQPNTEAFF
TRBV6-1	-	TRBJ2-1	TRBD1	TGTGCCAGCAGTGGGTCCCGGGACAGGACGACTAACAATGAGCAGTTCTTC	CASSGSRDRTTNNEQFF
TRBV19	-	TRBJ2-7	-	TGTGCCAGTAGTGCCTTCGGGCGCCAGGAACGGGGCGAGCAGTACTTC	CASSAFGRQERGEQYF
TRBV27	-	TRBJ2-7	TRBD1	TGTGCCAGCAGTTCCCGGGACAGGTTCCACGAGCAGTACTTC	CASSSRDRFHEQYF
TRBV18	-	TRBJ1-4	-	TGTGCCAGCTCACGAAGACAACCTAATGAAAAACTGTTTTTT	CASSRRQPNEKLFF